The 27 T cell receptor beta chains in this list originate from one sample, sequenced in a study of blood T cell repertoires in COVID-19. The table came from immunoSEQ multiplex PCR; TCRdb's copy has only in-frame clones and leaves some out. The table records roughly 250,000 clones, about 90% of them present only once. Sequenced input: PBMCs or T cells enriched from blood (not recorded which). Receptors originate from a woman aged 30 to 39 with acute COVID-19.

The chain employs TRBV6-5 and TRBJ2-7; TRBD1 agrees at 7 bases. The V gene's germline CDR1 is MNHEY and CDR2 SVGAGI. V shed 6 bases and J 2 bases; nucleotides not matched to a gene: 7. The CDR3 loop spans 14 amino acids. Here the CDR3 reads CASSSGTVPYEQYF. The CDR3 DNA is TGTGCCAGCAGCTCTGGGACAGTCCCCTACGAGCAGTACTTC.

The chain uses TRBV7-8 and TRBJ2-7, with D perhaps matching TRBD2 (6 bases). Trimming removed 0 bases at V and 0 bases at J, with 9 bases between. The CDR3 totals 15 residues. The germline gives CDR1 SGHVS, CDR2 FQNEAQ. Written as DNA, the CDR3 is TGTGCCAGCAGCTTAGCCGCGGGAATCTCCTACGAGCAGTACTTC. Amino acids: CASSLAAGISYEQYF.

The rearrangement links TRBV28 to TRBJ1-3; weak D call: TRBD1 (6 bases). The CDR3 length is 15 residues. Trimming pared 6 bases from V and 0 bases from J, leaving 12 bases between. CDR1 is MDHEN, CDR2 SYDVKM, per germline. In nucleotides, the CDR3 is TGTGCCAGCAGAAGGAAAGGGGGCTCTGGAAACACCATATATTTT. Its translation: CASRRKGGSGNTIYF.

This clone showed up just once. V is TRBV29-1 and J is TRBJ2-5, with a weak D call TRBD2 (7 bases). The germline V and J ends were trimmed by 6 bases and 7 bases, with 15 bases remaining between them. The CDR3 totals 12 residues. In germline, CDR1 is SQVTM, CDR2 ANQGSEA. Here the CDR3 reads CSVRNREGTQYF. CDR3 DNA sequence: TGCAGCGTCCGGAACAGGGAGGGGACCCAGTACTTC.

This clone was found once. The chain carries TRBV28 and TRBJ1-2; 8 nucleotides line up with TRBD1. CDR1 is MDHEN and CDR2 is SYDVKM in the germline V gene. The CDR3 is 14 amino acids. J gave up 4 bases and V 6 bases, and 7 bases lay outside the gene matches. The CDR3 DNA is TGTGCCAGCAGAACAGGGGGATGGAGCTATGGCTACACCTTC. Translated: CASRTGGWSYGYTF.

The sample holds a few counts of this clone. The V gene is TRBV7-2, the J gene TRBJ2-2; 8 bases match TRBD1. V shed 4 bases, J shed 0 bases, and the junction held 4 bases outside the gene matches. Germline CDR1 reads SGHTA; CDR2 reads FQGNSA. This CDR3 spans 16 amino acids. CDR3: CASSYSQGANTGELFF. CDR3 nucleotides: TGTGCCAGCAGCTATTCACAGGGGGCGAACACCGGGGAGCTGTTTTTT. Supplemented by reference TRBV7-2 and TRBJ2-2, the full variable domain reads GAGVSQSPSNKVTEKGKDVELRCDPISGHTALYWYRQSLGQGLEFLIYFQGNSAPDKSGLPSDRFSAERTGGSVSTLTIQRTQQEDSAVYLCASSYSQGANTGELFFGEGSRLTVL.

The count of this clone is one. The rearrangement links TRBV2 to TRBJ1-1; TRBD1 matches 7 bases. Trimming took 10 bases from V and 1 from J; bases not matched to a gene: 12. The CDR3 has 15 amino acids. Germline V gene data show CDR1 as SNHLY and CDR2 as FYNNEI. CDR3 DNA sequence: TGTGCCACCTTAAGTCTGGACAGGAGGAACACTGAAGCTTTCTTT. It translates to CATLSLDRRNTEAFF.

This chain links TRBV3-1 (or the pseudogene TRBV3-2) with TRBJ2-1, with TRBD2 as a possible D gene (5 bases). Trimming cost V 4 bases and J 5 bases, with 12 bases left between them. Germline-derived CDR1 and CDR2 are LGHDT and YNNKEL (reference sequence). The CDR3 runs 14 residues. The CDR3: CASSPGNWDNEQFF. DNA for the CDR3: TGTGCCAGCAGCCCCGGGAACTGGGACAATGAGCAGTTCTTC.

This rearrangement joins TRBV14 to TRBJ1-6; TRBD1 agrees at 8 bases. The CDR3 is 17 amino acids. CDR1 is SGHDN, CDR2 FVKESK, per germline. With 4 bases clipped from V and 0 bases from J, the junction kept 5 bases outside the gene matches. Written as DNA, the CDR3 is TGTGCCAGCAGCCGAAAGGACAGGGACTCCTATAATTCACCCCTCCACTTT. Translation gives CASSRKDRDSYNSPLHF.

V and J are TRBV2 and TRBJ1-1, with TRBD1 matching 8 bases. With V trimmed by 5 bases and J by 4 bases, 6 bases remained unmatched. Looked up from germline, CDR1 is SNHLY and CDR2 is FYNNEI. The CDR3 has 14 residues. The CDR3 DNA reads TGTGCCAGCAGTCTAGGACAGGGCGGCACTGAAGCTTTCTTT. It codes for CASSLGQGGTEAFF. The entire variable domain, with the rest obtained from reference TRBV2 and TRBJ1-1, is as follows: EPEVTQTPSHQVTQMGQEVILRCVPISNHLYFYWYRQILGQKVEFLVSFYNNEISEKSEIFDDQFSVERPDGSNFTLKIRSTKLEDSAMYFCASSLGQGGTEAFFGQGTRLTVV.

There are a few counts of this clone. The chain combines TRBV7-9 with TRBJ2-7, with D possibly being TRBD2 (6 bases). Germline values: CDR1 SEHNR, CDR2 FQNEAQ (reference sequence). The V and J ends lost 5 bases and 7 bases respectively, with 21 bases between them. The length of the CDR3 is 15 residues. CDR3 sequence: CASSRREPGNGEQYF. The DNA of the CDR3 is TGTGCCAGCAGCCGACGGGAGCCAGGCAACGGGGAGCAGTACTTC.

This chain joins TRBV10-3 and TRBJ1-1, with D possibly matching TRBD1 (5 bases). This CDR3 region has 12 residues. The germline V gene has CDR1 ENHRY and CDR2 SYGVKD. V was cut by 2 bases and J by 11 bases, with 12 bases left in between. This CDR3 reads CAISEAGEAAFF. CDR3 sequence (DNA): TGTGCCATCAGTGAGGCGGGGGAGGCGGCTTTCTTT.

The rearrangement uses TRBV29-1 and TRBJ2-1, with TRBD2 matching 12 bases. Germline V gene sequence: CDR1 SQVTM, CDR2 ANQGSEA. V shed 1 base, J shed 4 bases, and the junction held 8 bases outside the gene matches. There are 17 residues in the CDR3. For the CDR3, the DNA is TGCAGCGTTGAAGGGGTCCCCGGACTAGCGGGGTACAATGAGCAGTTCTTC. Its translation: CSVEGVPGLAGYNEQFF.

The chain has TRBV11-1 and TRBJ2-7, with a possible D match to TRBD1 (6 bases). V lost 1 base and J 5 bases, leaving 9 bases between the germline ends. This CDR3 spans 13 amino acids. Germline V gene sequence: CDR1 SGHAT, CDR2 FQDESV (reference sequence). The CDR3 reads CASSLDRAHEQYF. In DNA, the CDR3 is TGTGCCAGCAGCTTAGACAGGGCCCACGAGCAGTACTTC.

The chain combines TRBV13 with TRBJ1-3; tentatively, D is TRBD1 (6 bases). This CDR3 has 15 residues. CDR1 is PRHDT and CDR2 is FYEKMQ in the germline V gene (reference sequence). Trimming left V 5 bases short and J 3 bases short, with 14 bases between. The CDR3 here is CASSHRANYGNTIYF. For the CDR3, the DNA is TGTGCCAGCAGCCACAGGGCTAACTATGGAAACACCATATATTTT.

This sequence joins TRBV9 and TRBJ1-1; unclear D gene. Per germline, CDR1 SGDLS and CDR2 YYNGEE. Trimming left V 0 bases short and J 1 base short, with 16 bases between. The CDR3 has 17 amino acids. The CDR3 DNA follows: TGTGCCAGCAGCGTAGGTCTGAGTCGGCGCGGGAACACTGAAGCTTTCTTT. Translating it yields CASSVGLSRRGNTEAFF.

V and J are TRBV18 and TRBJ1-2; D call uncertain. CDR1 and CDR2 from the germline V gene are KGHSH and LQKENI. V was shortened by 1 base and J by 4 bases, with 16 bases between the two germline ends. The CDR3 consists of 16 residues. In DNA form, the CDR3 reads TGTGCCAGCTCACCACGCGGGAACTTGGATAGCTATGGCTACACCTTC. Its translation: CASSPRGNLDSYGYTF.

This chain uses TRBV2 with TRBJ1-2; 9 nucleotides agree with TRBD1. The CDR3 runs 16 residues. Germline CDR1 and CDR2: SNHLY and FYNNEI. The ends lost 0 bases at V and 4 bases at J; junction bases unmatched: 6. CDR3 DNA sequence: TGTGCCAGCAGTGAAGCGCTTCAGGGACAGGGCTATGGCTACACCTTC. Its protein is CASSEALQGQGYGYTF.

This chain links TRBV27 with TRBJ1-3, with a possible D match to TRBD1 (6 bases). The germline CDR1 and CDR2 sequences are MNHEY and SMNVEV (reference sequence). Trimming shortened V by 3 bases and J by 6 bases, and 21 bases separated the two germline ends. The CDR3 covers 17 residues. Here the CDR3 reads CASSFYPLGQGLNTIYF. In DNA form, the CDR3 reads TGTGCCAGCAGTTTCTACCCTCTCGGTCAGGGGCTAAACACCATATATTTT.

The V call is TRBV18, the J call TRBJ1-2; TRBD1 matches 7 bases. Germline values: CDR1 KGHSH, CDR2 LQKENI. CDR3 size: 15 residues. The V gene end was trimmed by 4 bases and the J gene end by 0 bases; junction bases not matched to a gene: 5. The CDR3 bases are TGTGCCAGCTCACGTGCGACAGGGCCTAACTATGGCTACACCTTC. Amino acid sequence: CASSRATGPNYGYTF.

This clone appeared a few times. This chain joins TRBV9 and TRBJ1-4, with TRBD1 matching over 9 bases. In germline, CDR1 is SGDLS, CDR2 YYNGEE. The V gene end was trimmed by 0 bases and the J gene end by 7 bases; junction bases not matched to a gene: 10. The CDR3 sequence is 17 residues long. CDR3: CASSVVPNRGRGEKLFF. CDR3 nucleotides: TGTGCCAGCAGCGTAGTACCCAACAGGGGGCGCGGTGAAAAACTGTTTTTT.

The chain is built from TRBV6-2 or TRBV6-3 and TRBJ1-5; TRBD1 aligns across 11 bases. The CDR3 covers 12 residues. V was pared by 6 bases and J by 15 bases, with 7 bases of the junction left unmatched. CDR1 MNHEY and CDR2 SVGEGT come from the germline V gene. The CDR3 bases are TGTGCCAGCAGCGAGGCCGGACAGGGGGCGCATTTT. This gives the protein CASSEAGQGAHF.

The chain combines TRBV28 with TRBJ2-2, with TRBD2 matching over 8 bases. V shed 6 bases, J shed 0 bases, and the junction held 6 bases outside the gene matches. The CDR3 loop spans 16 amino acids. Germline V lookup: CDR1 MDHEN, CDR2 SYDVKM. The CDR3 nucleotides are TGTGCCAGCAGAGCGGGACTAGAGGCGAACACCGGGGAGCTGTTTTTT. The encoded protein is CASRAGLEANTGELFF.

The sample holds one count of this clone. This chain uses TRBV5-1 with TRBJ2-7; D is perhaps TRBD1 (6 bases). Germline-derived CDR1 and CDR2 are SGHRS and YFSETQ. V was cut by 4 bases and J by 2 bases, with 13 bases left in between. This CDR3 region has 14 residues. In DNA form, the CDR3 reads TGCGCCAGCAGCCCAGAGGGGGAGCCCTACGAGCAGTACTTC. Protein: CASSPEGEPYEQYF.

The rearrangement links TRBV5-1 to TRBJ2-3, with D unclear. This CDR3 has 12 amino acids. Germline V gene data show CDR1 as SGHRS and CDR2 as YFSETQ. Trimming removed 4 bases from V and 5 bases from J, with 8 bases in between. This CDR3 reads CASSDSGDTQYF. The CDR3, as DNA: TGCGCCAGCAGCGATTCCGGAGATACGCAGTATTTT.

The chain couples TRBV5-1 to TRBJ1-1; 7 nucleotides align to TRBD1. V was pared by 1 base and J by 0 bases, with 6 bases of the junction left unmatched. CDR1 and CDR2 (germline): SGHRS, YFSETQ. CDR3 length: 16 residues. The CDR3 DNA reads as TGCGCCAGCAGCTTGTGGGCAGGGGGAATGAACACTGAAGCTTTCTTT. This encodes CASSLWAGGMNTEAFF.

In its sample, this clone was seen a few times. The chain is built from TRBV7-9 and TRBJ2-1; D not certain. The CDR3 covers 14 residues. The V end lost 1 base, the J end lost 6 bases, and 10 bases lay between the germline ends. Germline-derived CDR1 and CDR2 are SEHNR and FQNEAQ (reference sequence). Here the CDR3 DNA reads TGTGCCAGCAGCTTAGAGCTTAACCGCAATGAGCAGTTCTTC. Its protein is CASSLELNRNEQFF.